The TCR beta chain described here comes from a study of blood T cell repertoires in COVID-19. About the research overall: From T cells, B-cell-depleted T cells, or PBMCs came the material, which was cDNA or gDNA.

Method: immunoSEQ multiplex PCR; TCRdb's copy keeps in-frame clones and lacks some. The data hold roughly 280,000 clones, with 85% to 90% observed a single time. V dropped 1 base and J dropped 4 bases, with 6 bases sitting between them. The CDR3 consists of 13 residues. Germline loops: CDR1 SGHTA, CDR2 FQGNSA. Enrollment of patients from Seattle took place during active infection, with longitudinal follow-up. Sequenced input: peripheral blood. The sequence was collected from a woman aged 25 to 45 with COVID-19, enrolled during active disease. This chain links TRBV7-2 with TRBJ2-3; D might be TRBD2 (5 bases). CDR3 sequence reads: CASSLGGSDTQYF. CDR3 in DNA: TGTGCCAGCAGCTTAGGAGGGTCAGATACGCAGTATTTT.